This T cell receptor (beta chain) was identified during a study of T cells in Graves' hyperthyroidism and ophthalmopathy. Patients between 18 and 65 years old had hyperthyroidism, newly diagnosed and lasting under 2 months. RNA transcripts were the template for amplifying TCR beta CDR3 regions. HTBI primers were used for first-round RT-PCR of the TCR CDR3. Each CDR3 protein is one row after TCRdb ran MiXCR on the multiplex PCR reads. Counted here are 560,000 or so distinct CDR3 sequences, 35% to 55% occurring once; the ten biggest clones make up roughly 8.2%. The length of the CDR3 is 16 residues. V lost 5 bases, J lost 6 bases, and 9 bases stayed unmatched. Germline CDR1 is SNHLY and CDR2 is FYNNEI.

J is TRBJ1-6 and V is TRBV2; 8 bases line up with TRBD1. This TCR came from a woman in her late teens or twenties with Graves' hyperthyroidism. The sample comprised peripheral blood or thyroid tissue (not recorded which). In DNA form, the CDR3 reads TGTGCCAGCAGTACGGGACAGGCAGTGTCTAATTCACCCCTCCACTTT. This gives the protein CASSTGQAVSNSPLHF. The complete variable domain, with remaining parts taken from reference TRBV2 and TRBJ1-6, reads EPEVTQTPSHQVTQMGQEVILRCVPISNHLYFYWYRQILGQKVEFLVSFYNNEISEKSEIFDDQFSVERPDGSNFTLKIRSTKLEDSAMYFCASSTGQAVSNSPLHFGNGTRLTVT.